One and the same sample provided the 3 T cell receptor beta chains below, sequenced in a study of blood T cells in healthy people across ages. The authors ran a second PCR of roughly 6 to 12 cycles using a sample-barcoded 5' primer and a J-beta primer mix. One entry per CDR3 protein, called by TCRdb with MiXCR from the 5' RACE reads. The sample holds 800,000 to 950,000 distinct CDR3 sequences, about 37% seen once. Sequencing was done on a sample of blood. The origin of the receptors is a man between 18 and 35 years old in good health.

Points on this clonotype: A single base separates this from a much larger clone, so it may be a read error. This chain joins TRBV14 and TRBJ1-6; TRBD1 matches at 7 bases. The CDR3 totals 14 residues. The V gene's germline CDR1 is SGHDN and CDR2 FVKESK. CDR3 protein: CASSPGQPNSLLHF. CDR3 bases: TGTGCCAGCAGCCCGGGACAGCCTAATTCACTCCTCCACTTT.

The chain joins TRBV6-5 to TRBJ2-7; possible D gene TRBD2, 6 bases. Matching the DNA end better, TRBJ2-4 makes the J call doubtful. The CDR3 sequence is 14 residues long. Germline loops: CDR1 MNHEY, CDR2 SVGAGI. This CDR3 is CASAVSGSKNIQYF. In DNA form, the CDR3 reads TGTGCCAGCGCCGTTAGCGGTTCCAAAAACATTCAGTACTTC.

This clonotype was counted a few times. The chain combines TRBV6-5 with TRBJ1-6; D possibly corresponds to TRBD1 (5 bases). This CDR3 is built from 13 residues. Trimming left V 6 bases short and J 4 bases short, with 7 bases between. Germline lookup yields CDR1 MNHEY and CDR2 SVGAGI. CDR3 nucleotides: TGTGCCAGCAGGGACAAGTATAATTCACCCCTCCACTTT. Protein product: CASRDKYNSPLHF.